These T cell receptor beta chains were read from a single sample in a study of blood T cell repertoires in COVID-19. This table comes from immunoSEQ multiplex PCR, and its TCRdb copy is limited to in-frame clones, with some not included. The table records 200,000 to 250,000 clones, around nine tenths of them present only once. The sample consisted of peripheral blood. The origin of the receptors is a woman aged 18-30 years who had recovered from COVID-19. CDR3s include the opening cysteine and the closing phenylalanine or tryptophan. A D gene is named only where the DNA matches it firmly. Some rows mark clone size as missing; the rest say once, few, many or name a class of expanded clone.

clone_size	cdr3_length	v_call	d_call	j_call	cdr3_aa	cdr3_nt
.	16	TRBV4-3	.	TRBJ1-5	CASSQDRGNSNQPQHF	TGCGCCAGCAGCCAAGATCGCGGAAATAGCAATCAGCCCCAGCATTTT
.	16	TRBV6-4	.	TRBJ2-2	CASSDSGHSNTGELFF	TGTGCCAGCAGTGACTCTGGACACTCGAACACCGGGGAGCTGTTTTTT
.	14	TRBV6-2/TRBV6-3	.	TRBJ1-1	CASSSDYQNTEAFF	TGTGCCAGCAGTTCGGACTACCAGAACACTGAAGCTTTCTTT
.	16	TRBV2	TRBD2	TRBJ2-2	CASRTSGSGYTGELFF	TGTGCCAGCAGGACTAGCGGGAGTGGGTACACCGGGGAGCTGTTTTTT
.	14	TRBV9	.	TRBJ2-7	CASNEQGNLGEQYF	TGTGCCAGCAACGAACAGGGTAACCTAGGGGAGCAGTACTTC
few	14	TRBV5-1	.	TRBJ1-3	CASSPLAGGNTIYF	TGCGCCAGCAGCCCCCTCGCAGGTGGAAACACCATATATTTT
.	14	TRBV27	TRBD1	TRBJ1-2	CASSLSQGMFGYTF	TGTGCCAGCAGTTTATCACAGGGGATGTTTGGCTACACCTTC
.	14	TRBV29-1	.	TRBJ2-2	CSVEDHRGGGELFF	TGCAGCGTTGAAGATCACCGAGGCGGCGGGGAGCTGTTTTTT
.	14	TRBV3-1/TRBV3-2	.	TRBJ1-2	CASSHTQANYGYTF	TGTGCCAGCAGCCATACTCAAGCTAACTATGGCTACACCTTC
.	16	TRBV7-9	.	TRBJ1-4	CASSSTLRTTNEKLFF	TGTGCCAGCAGCTCGACGTTGCGGACAACTAATGAAAAACTGTTTTTT
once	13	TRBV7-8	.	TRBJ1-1	CASSLGRYTEAFF	TGTGCCAGCAGCTTAGGCAGGTACACTGAAGCTTTCTTT
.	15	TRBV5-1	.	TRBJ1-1	CASSLRLTGNTEAFF	TGCGCCAGCAGCTTGAGATTGACAGGAAACACTGAAGCTTTCTTT
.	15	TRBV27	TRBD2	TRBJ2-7	CASRTLAGGHDEQYF	TGTGCCAGCAGGACTCTAGCGGGAGGGCACGACGAGCAGTACTTC
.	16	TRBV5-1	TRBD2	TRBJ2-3	CASSSTSGRATDTQYF	TGCGCCAGCAGCTCTACTAGCGGGAGGGCAACAGATACGCAGTATTTT
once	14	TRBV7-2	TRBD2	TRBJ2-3	CASSAGLYTDTQYF	TGTGCCAGCAGCGCGGGACTATACACAGATACGCAGTATTTT
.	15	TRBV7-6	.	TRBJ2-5	CASSPNWGLQETQYF	TGTGCCAGCAGCCCAAATTGGGGACTCCAAGAGACCCAGTACTTC
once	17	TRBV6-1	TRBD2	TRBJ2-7	CASSEGTSGREPYEQYF	TGTGCCAGCAGTGAAGGGACTAGCGGGAGGGAGCCCTACGAGCAGTACTTC
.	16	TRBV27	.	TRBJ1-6	CASSSIDNSFLSPLHF	TGTGCCAGCAGTTCCATTGACAATTCCTTTCTGTCACCCCTCCACTTT
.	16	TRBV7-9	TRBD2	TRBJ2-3	CASSLGSGGTTDTQYF	TGTGCCAGCAGCTTAGGTAGCGGGGGGACAACAGATACGCAGTATTTT
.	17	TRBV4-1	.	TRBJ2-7	CASSPGALVRVTYEQYF	TGCGCCAGCAGCCCAGGGGCACTAGTGAGGGTCACCTACGAGCAGTACTTC
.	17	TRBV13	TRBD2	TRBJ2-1	CASSLYKGTSGYNEQFF	TGTGCCAGCAGCTTATATAAAGGGACTAGCGGCTACAATGAGCAGTTCTTC
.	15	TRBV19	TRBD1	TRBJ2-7	CASRKQGTLSYEQYF	TGTGCCAGTAGGAAACAGGGGACCTTATCCTACGAGCAGTACTTC
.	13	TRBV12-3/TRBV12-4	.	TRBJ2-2	CASNQGNTGELFF	TGTGCCAGCAACCAGGGAAACACCGGGGAGCTGTTTTTT
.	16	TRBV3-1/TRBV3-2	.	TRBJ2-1	CASSQDTGLWGDEQFF	TGTGCCAGCAGCCAAGATACGGGACTGTGGGGCGATGAGCAGTTCTTC
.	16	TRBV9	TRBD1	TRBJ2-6	CASSHTGAVGANVLTF	TGTGCCAGCAGTCATACAGGGGCGGTGGGGGCCAACGTCCTGACTTTC
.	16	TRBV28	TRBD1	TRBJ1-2	CASPKEPGQGAYGYTF	TGTGCCAGCCCAAAAGAACCGGGACAGGGGGCGTATGGCTACACCTTC
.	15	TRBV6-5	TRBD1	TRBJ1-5	CASRRNRGNNQPQHF	TGTGCCAGCAGACGAAACAGGGGGAACAATCAGCCCCAGCATTTT
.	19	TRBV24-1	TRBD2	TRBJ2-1	CATSDFARGAERGDNEQFF	TGTGCCACCAGTGATTTCGCCAGGGGCGCGGAGCGGGGGGACAATGAGCAGTTCTTC
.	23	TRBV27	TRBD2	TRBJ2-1	CASSFIRRPGTSGRGARGNEQFF	TGTGCCAGCAGTTTCATCCGTCGCCCCGGGACTAGCGGGAGGGGGGCCCGCGGCAATGAGCAGTTCTTC
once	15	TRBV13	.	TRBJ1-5	CASSSSRVGDQPQHF	TGTGCCAGCAGCTCATCCAGGGTTGGGGATCAGCCCCAGCATTTT
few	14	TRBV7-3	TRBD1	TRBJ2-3	CASSSGQGGDTQYF	TGTGCCAGCAGCTCGGGACAGGGTGGAGATACGCAGTATTTT
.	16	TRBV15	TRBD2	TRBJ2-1	CATSPKEGLAADEQFF	TGTGCCACCAGCCCCAAAGAAGGACTAGCCGCCGATGAGCAGTTCTTC
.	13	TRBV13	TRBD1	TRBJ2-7	CASSRTGAYEQYF	TGTGCCAGCAGCAGGACAGGGGCCTACGAGCAGTACTTC
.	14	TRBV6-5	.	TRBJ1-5	CASTHTGSNQPQHF	TGTGCCAGCACCCACACGGGTAGCAATCAGCCCCAGCATTTT
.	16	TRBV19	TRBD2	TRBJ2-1	CASSKREGKSYNEQFF	TGTGCCAGTAGTAAACGGGAGGGAAAATCCTACAATGAGCAGTTCTTC
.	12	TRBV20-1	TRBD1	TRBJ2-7	CSASSAGGEQYF	TGCAGTGCTAGTAGCGCAGGGGGCGAGCAGTACTTC
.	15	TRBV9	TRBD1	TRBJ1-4	CASSVQGATNEKLFF	TGTGCCAGCAGCGTTCAGGGGGCGACTAATGAAAAACTGTTTTTT
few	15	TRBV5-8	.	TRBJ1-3	CASSFAGIPGNTIYF	TGTGCCAGCAGCTTCGCAGGGATTCCTGGAAACACCATATATTTT
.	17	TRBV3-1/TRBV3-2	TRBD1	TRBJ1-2	CASSPSKSGTGVYGYTF	TGTGCCAGCAGCCCCTCAAAATCCGGGACAGGGGTGTATGGCTACACCTTC
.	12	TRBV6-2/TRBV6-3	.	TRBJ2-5	CASSRPRETQYF	TGTGCCAGCAGTAGGCCCAGGGAGACCCAGTACTTC
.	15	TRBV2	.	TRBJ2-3	CASSSSGGSPDTQYF	TGTGCCAGCAGTTCCTCCGGGGGTAGCCCAGATACGCAGTATTTT
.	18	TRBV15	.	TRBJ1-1	CATSRDLGVTMYVAEAFF	TGTGCCACCAGCAGAGATCTCGGGGTTACAATGTATGTAGCTGAAGCTTTCTTT
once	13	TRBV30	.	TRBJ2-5	CAWNLGLQETQYF	TGTGCCTGGAACCTCGGACTACAGGAGACCCAGTACTTC
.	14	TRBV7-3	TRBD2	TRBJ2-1	CASRPGTSGNEQFF	TGTGCCAGCAGACCCGGGACTAGCGGGAATGAGCAGTTCTTC
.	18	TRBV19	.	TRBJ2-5	CASSRRVRTAGFQETQYF	TGTGCCAGTAGTAGAAGGGTCCGGACAGCCGGCTTCCAAGAGACCCAGTACTTC